The T cell receptor beta chain described here comes from a study of blood T cell repertoires in COVID-19 (dated by TCRdb to 2020 to 2021). A note on the overall study: The collaborator samples originated in the United States, Italy and Spain and spanned the acute and convalescent phases of COVID-19. The samples were drawn from two sources: the first 160 participants of the ongoing ImmuneRACE study, and 1,000 to 1,500 subjects contributed by 6 global collaborators. A de-identified subject ID, COVID-19 status, age in years and sex were almost always included in the sample metadata. The material from the prospective study consisted of cDNA or gDNA derived from T cells, B-cell-depleted T cells, or PBMCs. Subjects who had been exposed to COVID-19, were actively infected with it, or had recovered from it provided the deeply sampled blood TCRbeta repertoires that made up the dataset. Where available, HLA class I and class II types were obtained from metadata supplied by the sample provider rather than from assay-based typing. A freely available public database, intended as a resource for researchers studying the immune response to SARS-CoV-2, is where the repertoires were released.

On this clone: Its antigen remains undetermined. Base qualities are not provided; no much larger clone lies one nucleotide away.

TCRbeta CDR3 regions were amplified from genomic DNA using the immunoSEQ Assay, a bias-controlled multiplex PCR. From the authors' description of their analysis: Nucleated cell counts per sample were estimated from amplification of reference gene primers within the assay. Sequence reads were collapsed and filtered to measure the absolute abundance of every unique TCRbeta CDR3 rearrangement. Productive Simpson clonality was computed per sample as the square root of Simpson's diversity index over productive rearrangements. TCRdb provides this immuneACCESS table in a form limited to in-frame rearrangements. Some clones are lacking; in checked studies, under half of them reflect an unresolved V gene, and why the rest are absent is not known. That table furnishes V, J and clone size, whereas the DNA furnished D and trimming. This sample lists over 200,000 clones; roughly 80% were detected once. The top ten constitute 4% to 5.5% of the sample.

What the authors observed across the whole study: How much clinical and demographic metadata was included differed by source and by participant, and the metadata was provided uncurated.

CDR1 and CDR2 are drawn from the germline V gene: MNHEY, SVGEGT. V is cut back by 5 bases and J by 12 bases, with 7 bases in the junction unmatched. The CDR3 spans 11 residues, from the cysteine through the phenylalanine. The retained sequence is limited to the CDR3, 33 bases, with the frame set at the first base. Each collaborating institution followed its own protocols to collect whole blood in K2EDTA tubes. For TCRbeta analysis, collaborator samples were shipped as frozen whole blood, as isolated PBMCs, or as DNA extracted from either sample type. This chain is built from TRBV6-2 or TRBV6-3 and TRBJ2-7, with TRBD1 identical over 7 junction bases. The sample taken for sequencing was peripheral blood. The source of this sequence is a human donor in a cohort sampled during active COVID-19. CDR3 reads: CASSPGTEVYF. The DNA sequence reads TGTGCCAGCAGTCCCGGGACAGAGGTGTACTTC.